The rows below give T cell receptor beta chains drawn from one sample of a study of shared clonotypes between healthy human individuals. Produced via immunoSEQ multiplex PCR; TCRdb's table is partial and in-frame only. The sample lists about 1 million clones; about 76% were seen once. The material sequenced was memory CD4+ T cells sorted from blood. The receptors stem from a man between 18 and 35 years old in good health. The CDR3 runs from the conserved cysteine through the conserved F or W. The size of a clone is reported for some rows only, either as once, few or many, or as a class for expanded clones.

few	TRBV30	TRBJ1-4	CAWSVRDEKLFF
NA	TRBV4-3	TRBJ2-7	CASSQSISDTYYEQYF
NA	TRBV5-4	TRBJ1-6	CASSLAGATPVSPLHF
NA	TRBV9	TRBJ2-3	CASSPRLTGDTDTQYF
NA	TRBV7-9	TRBJ1-1	CASSFSWGSTEAFF
NA	TRBV5-1	TRBJ2-7	CASSSQTSGGTEQYF
NA	TRBV19	TRBJ2-1	CASSIGSHGEQFF
NA	TRBV29-1	TRBJ1-4	CSASSGTGNEKLFF
NA	TRBV6-6	TRBJ1-1	CASRKQGLEAFF
NA	TRBV15	TRBJ1-3	CATSSKRLFQGPLSGNTIYF
NA	TRBV30	TRBJ1-2	CAWSTGGGYTF
NA	TRBV2	TRBJ1-3	CASSEPPNSGNTIYF
NA	TRBV9	TRBJ1-2	CASSLYGRTNYGYTF
NA	TRBV10-2	TRBJ2-7	CASTPGGTYEQYF
NA	TRBV5-1	TRBJ2-3	CASSTGDTDTQYF
once	TRBV1	TRBJ2-3	CTSSLGLAGAGGTDTQYF
NA	TRBV7-2	TRBJ1-1	CASSLGRTERAFF
NA	TRBV19	TRBJ1-2	CASSLRQTYGYTF
NA	TRBV6-4	TRBJ2-2	CASSDSWRNTGELFF
few	TRBV6-1	TRBJ2-5	CASSAIGGIGETQYF
NA	TRBV6-1	TRBJ1-1	CASSETRGRAFF
NA	TRBV7-2	TRBJ2-7	CASSLGDSSTYEQYF
few	TRBV19	TRBJ1-1	CASSIQAEAFF
NA	TRBV19	TRBJ2-7	CASSIVGTGAYEQYF
NA	TRBV6-5	TRBJ2-5	CASRSGGGGTQYF
NA	TRBV6-5	TRBJ2-5	CASNNKAVGETQYF
NA	TRBV5-1	TRBJ2-7	CASSLGSGTFEQYF